This TCR beta chain emerged from a study of blood T cell repertoires in COVID-19. Study overall: PBMCs, B-cell-depleted T cells, or T cells were the source of the cDNA or gDNA that made up the material.

The V gene's germline CDR1 is MGHRA and CDR2 YSYEKL. Trimming at V came to 5 bases and at J to 3 bases, leaving 14 bases not matched to a gene. The CDR3 extends over 19 amino acids. Some clones are missing from TCRdb's copy, which holds only in-frame ones; the method was immunoSEQ multiplex PCR. The table shows 200,000 to 250,000 clones, with approximately 91% occurring only once. The source of this sequence is a woman aged 60 to 75 with acute or convalescent COVID-19. Sequences were obtained from peripheral blood. This chain joins TRBV4-1 and TRBJ1-5, with 12 bases matching TRBD1. CDR3 in DNA: TGCGCCAGCAGCACCTACTTTGGGACAGGGGGCAAATCCAATCAGCCCCAGCATTTT. Protein sequence: CASSTYFGTGGKSNQPQHF.